This is a list of T cell receptor beta chains from one sample in a study of early T cells in non-severe SARS-CoV-2 infection. TCRdb ran MiXCR on the 5' RACE reads and lists one entry per CDR3 protein. In the table there are around 80,000 distinct CDR3 sequences, roughly an eighth of which are singletons. The specimen was whole blood. All receptors derive from an adult who was a healthcare worker with PCR-confirmed SARS-CoV-2 infection or an uninfected control (not recorded which). CDR3s include the opening cysteine and the closing phenylalanine or tryptophan. The order of the fields is D gene, V gene, CDR3 protein. D genes are given only for firm matches.

d_call: -; v_call: TRBV3-1; cdr3_aa: CASRRGANTEAFF
d_call: TRBD1; v_call: TRBV2; cdr3_aa: CASQTGGNYEQYF
d_call: -; v_call: TRBV9; cdr3_aa: CASSVGSVTSDTQYF
d_call: -; v_call: TRBV6-2/TRBV6-3; cdr3_aa: CASSSKRGSVAKNIQYF
d_call: TRBD1; v_call: TRBV7-9; cdr3_aa: CASSIGTGSNQPQHF
d_call: -; v_call: TRBV7-2; cdr3_aa: CASSPEREGTQYF
d_call: -; v_call: TRBV30; cdr3_aa: CAWSVKVVETQYF
d_call: -; v_call: TRBV5-1; cdr3_aa: CASSRTRTNEKLFF
d_call: -; v_call: TRBV2; cdr3_aa: CASSQGLNTEAFF
d_call: TRBD2; v_call: TRBV25-1; cdr3_aa: CASSEWASGSSDTQYF
d_call: -; v_call: TRBV4-1; cdr3_aa: CASSRRDDTDTQYF
d_call: -; v_call: TRBV20-1; cdr3_aa: CSARVPIHQVNTIYF
d_call: TRBD1; v_call: TRBV20-1; cdr3_aa: CSARGQSEAFF
d_call: -; v_call: TRBV28; cdr3_aa: CASSPRRNQPQHF
d_call: TRBD1; v_call: TRBV6-5; cdr3_aa: CASSYRPGQEGLYGYTF
d_call: TRBD1; v_call: TRBV7-2; cdr3_aa: CASSLAGQGSAGELFF
d_call: -; v_call: TRBV5-1; cdr3_aa: CASSLASNTEAFF
d_call: TRBD1; v_call: TRBV20-1; cdr3_aa: CSAREGTVSNQPQHF
d_call: TRBD2; v_call: TRBV9; cdr3_aa: CASSTSSGGFYNEQFF
d_call: -; v_call: TRBV27; cdr3_aa: CASSPQGRKGYTF
d_call: -; v_call: TRBV29-1; cdr3_aa: CSGLNEKLFF
d_call: -; v_call: TRBV10-3; cdr3_aa: CAISERGNEQFF
d_call: -; v_call: TRBV15; cdr3_aa: CATSSEARDNSPLHF
d_call: -; v_call: TRBV9; cdr3_aa: CASSLSGTAKNIQYF
d_call: TRBD1; v_call: TRBV20-1; cdr3_aa: CSAGTGIIEAFF
d_call: -; v_call: TRBV7-8; cdr3_aa: CASSFHGEKLFF
d_call: -; v_call: TRBV7-3; cdr3_aa: CASSSQGGPLHF
d_call: TRBD1; v_call: TRBV2; cdr3_aa: CASSAGQAYEQYF
d_call: -; v_call: TRBV19; cdr3_aa: CASSPYGGDQPQHF
d_call: TRBD1; v_call: TRBV3-1; cdr3_aa: CASSRGLDTGELFF
d_call: -; v_call: TRBV5-1; cdr3_aa: CASSLEADTQYF
d_call: -; v_call: TRBV7-3; cdr3_aa: CASSPTANTEAFF
d_call: -; v_call: TRBV3-1; cdr3_aa: CASSQEGLDNQQYF
d_call: -; v_call: TRBV27; cdr3_aa: CASSQWTTYNEQFF
d_call: -; v_call: TRBV15; cdr3_aa: CATSRDWGGEQFF
d_call: -; v_call: TRBV28; cdr3_aa: CASSLRGAEQYF
d_call: -; v_call: TRBV5-6; cdr3_aa: CASSLPGLVGTEAFF
d_call: -; v_call: TRBV10-3; cdr3_aa: CAISESGQTEQYF
d_call: TRBD2; v_call: TRBV29-1; cdr3_aa: CSVEDPTSGGETDTQYF
d_call: TRBD2; v_call: TRBV25-1; cdr3_aa: CASSRFAGVGNEQFF
d_call: TRBD1; v_call: TRBV5-1; cdr3_aa: CASSLMQGANYGYTF
d_call: -; v_call: TRBV18; cdr3_aa: CASSPEREKLFF
d_call: -; v_call: TRBV7-2; cdr3_aa: CASSLAASSGAYNEQFF
d_call: -; v_call: TRBV6-5; cdr3_aa: CASSQTGTSNEKLFF